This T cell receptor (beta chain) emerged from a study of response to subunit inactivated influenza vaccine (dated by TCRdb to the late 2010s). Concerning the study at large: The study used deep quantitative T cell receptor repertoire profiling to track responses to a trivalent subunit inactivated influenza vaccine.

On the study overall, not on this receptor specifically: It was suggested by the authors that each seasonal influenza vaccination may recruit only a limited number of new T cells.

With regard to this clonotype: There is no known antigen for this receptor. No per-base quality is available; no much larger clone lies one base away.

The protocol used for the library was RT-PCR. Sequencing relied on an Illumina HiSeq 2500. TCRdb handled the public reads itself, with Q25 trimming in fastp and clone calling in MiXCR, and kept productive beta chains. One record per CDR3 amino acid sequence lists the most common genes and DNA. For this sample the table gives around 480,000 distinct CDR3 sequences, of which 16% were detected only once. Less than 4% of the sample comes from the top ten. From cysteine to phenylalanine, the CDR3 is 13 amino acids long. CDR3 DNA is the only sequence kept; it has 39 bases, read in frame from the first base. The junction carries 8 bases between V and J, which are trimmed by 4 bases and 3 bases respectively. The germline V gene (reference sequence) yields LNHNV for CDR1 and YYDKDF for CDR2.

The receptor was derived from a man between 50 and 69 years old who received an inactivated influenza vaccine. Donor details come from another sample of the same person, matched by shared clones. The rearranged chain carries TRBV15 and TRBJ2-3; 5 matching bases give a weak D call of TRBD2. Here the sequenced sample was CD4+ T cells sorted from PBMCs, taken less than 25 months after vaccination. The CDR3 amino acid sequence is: CATSKDYTDTQYF. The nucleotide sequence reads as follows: TGTGCCACCAGCAAAGACTATACAGATACGCAGTATTTT.